This T cell receptor (beta chain) appears in the sequencing data of a study of technical replicates of blood from a few donors. V gave up 1 base and J gave up 3 bases; unmatched junction bases: 1. Per the germline V gene, CDR1 is GTSNPN and CDR2 is SVGIG (reference sequence). The CDR3 contains 14 residues. Only in-frame clones appear in the TCRdb table, and some are missing; sequencing was by immunoSEQ multiplex PCR. The table lists approximately 79,000 clones, more than 85% of them singletons, with 0.25% to 0.3% in the top ten. This chain connects TRBV30 to TRBJ1-4, with 8 bases matching TRBD1. This receptor was identified in a human donor in good health. The sequenced sample was T cells isolated from PBMCs. In DNA, the CDR3 is TGTGCCTGGAGTGGACAGGGGTCTAATGAAAAACTGTTTTTT. Its protein product is CAWSGQGSNEKLFF.